One sample yielded the 22 T cell receptor beta chains listed below, sequenced in a study of OX40 agonist ivuxolimab in advanced cancers. Assay used: immunoSEQ multiplex PCR; TCRdb lists only in-frame clones, some missing. The sample includes 9,000 to 13,000 clones, approximately 74% seen only once; the top ten take around 33%. Specimen: CD4+ or CD8+ T cells sorted from blood, collected in a trial of the OX40 agonist ivuxolimab. The receptors shown here come from an adult with an advanced solid tumor such as melanoma, head and neck, liver or kidney cancer.

The rearrangement joins TRBV9 to TRBJ2-1; TRBD2 agrees at 12 bases. CDR1 is SGDLS, CDR2 YYNGEE, per germline. This CDR3 comprises 15 residues. V lost 0 bases and J lost 7; bases outside the gene matches: 2. This chain's CDR3 is CASSVATSGRNEQFF. The DNA of the CDR3 is TGTGCCAGCAGCGTAGCGACTAGCGGGAGAAATGAGCAGTTCTTC.

The rearrangement uses TRBV14 and TRBJ2-7; D gene ambiguous. Between the trimmed V and J ends, which lost 1 base and 6 bases, there was a span of 7 bases. Germline V gene data show CDR1 as SGHDN and CDR2 as FVKESK. This CDR3 spans 12 amino acids. This chain's CDR3 is CASSQVLSEQYF. The CDR3 nucleotides read TGTGCCAGCAGCCAAGTCCTTTCCGAGCAGTACTTC.

The chain uses TRBV15 and TRBJ1-2; TRBD1 might be the D (6 bases). Germline V gene lookup returns CDR1 LNHNV and CDR2 YYDKDF (reference sequence). V lost 0 bases and J 2 bases, leaving 10 bases between the germline ends. This CDR3 is built from 15 residues. CDR3 sequence reads: CATSRELGGNYGYTF. The CDR3 bases are TGTGCCACCAGCAGAGAATTAGGGGGAAACTATGGCTACACCTTC.

The chain has TRBV7-2 and TRBJ2-7; no clear D gene. Trimming stripped 5 bases from V and 7 bases from J, with 15 bases between. The CDR3 loop spans 13 amino acids. Per germline, CDR1 SGHTA and CDR2 FQGNSA. The DNA of the CDR3 is TGTGCCAGCAGCCTGCCCCTGTTGGGAGAGCAGTACTTC. Translation: CASSLPLLGEQYF.

The V and J genes are TRBV21-1 and TRBJ1-2. TRBV21-1 constitutes a pseudogene. The CDR3 totals 15 residues. The CDR3 protein is CASRRGQLLPDGYTF. The CDR3, as DNA: TGTGCCAGCAGGAGAGGTCAGTTGTTACCGGACGGCTACACCTTC.

The chain is built from TRBV11-3 and TRBJ2-7, with no clear D. This CDR3 is built from 15 residues. Per germline, CDR1 SGHNT and CDR2 YENEEA. V was pared by 0 bases and J by 2 bases, with 11 bases between. This CDR3 is CASSLEGKTAYEQYF. The CDR3 nucleotides are TGTGCCAGCAGCTTAGAGGGCAAAACGGCCTACGAGCAGTACTTC.

V is TRBV10-2 and J is TRBJ2-1; TRBD2 matches at 14 bases. The CDR3 covers 14 residues. The V gene end was trimmed by 7 bases and the J gene end by 6 bases; junction bases not matched to a gene: 2. Germline CDR1 is WSHSY and CDR2 is SAAADI. The CDR3 loop is CASMGTSGSNEQFF. The CDR3 DNA sequence: TGCGCCAGCATGGGGACTAGCGGGAGCAATGAGCAGTTCTTC.

The chain links TRBV27 to TRBJ2-6; TRBD1 might be the D (6 bases). CDR1 and CDR2 (germline): MNHEY, SMNVEV (reference sequence). The CDR3 is made up of 16 amino acids. V gave up 7 bases and J gave up 0 bases, with 13 bases separating them. This CDR3 is CASTPQGFSGANVLTF. The CDR3 DNA sequence: TGTGCCAGCACCCCCCAGGGGTTCTCTGGGGCCAACGTCCTGACTTTC.

This sequence joins TRBV10-3 and TRBJ1-3, with D perhaps matching TRBD1 (5 bases). Germline V gene sequence: CDR1 ENHRY, CDR2 SYGVKD. Trimming took off 1 base at V and 6 bases at J, with 19 bases between the two ends. This CDR3 spans 17 amino acids. CDR3 protein: CAISEFGGEVHKNTIYF. The CDR3 DNA follows: TGTGCCATCAGTGAGTTTGGAGGGGAAGTGCATAAAAACACCATATATTTT.

The rearrangement links TRBV7-3 to TRBJ2-5; 13 positions match TRBD2. CDR1 is SGHTA and CDR2 is FQGTGA in the germline V gene. V shed 5 bases, J shed 5 bases, and the junction held 5 bases outside the gene matches. The CDR3 covers 15 residues. For the CDR3, the DNA is TGTGCCAGCAGCCCGGGACTAGCGGGAACCGAGACCCAGTACTTC. Its translation: CASSPGLAGTETQYF.

This clone was recorded a few times. CDR3 in DNA: TGCAGCGTCCACGCAACGGGACTAGCATACACAGATACGCAGTATTTT. Residues: CSVHATGLAYTDTQYF. The genes are TRBV29-1 and TRBJ2-3; 9 positions match TRBD2. The germline CDR1 and CDR2 sequences are SQVTM and ANQGSEA. The CDR3 runs to 16 residues. V was pared by 6 bases and J by 2 bases, with 12 bases of the junction left unmatched.

On this clone itself: Compared with germline, one end of the junction differs, possibly owing to a read error. The CDR3, as DNA: TGCGCCAGCAGCCAGCACAGGGGTGAGAACACTGAAGCTTTCTTT. Its translation: CASSQHRGENTEAFF. The chain links TRBV5-5 to TRBJ1-1, with TRBD1 matching 7 bases. Germline loops: CDR1 SGHKS, CDR2 YYEKEE (reference sequence). The CDR3 has 15 residues. The variable domain in full, with the rest retrieved from reference TRBV5-5 and TRBJ1-1, is DAGVTQSPTHLIKTRGQQVTLRCSPISGHKSVSWYQQVLGQGPQFIFQYYEKEERGRGNFPDRFSARQFPNYSSELNVNALLLGDSALYLCASSQHRGENTEAFFGQGTRLTVV.

This clone was recorded once. The chain links TRBV21-1 to TRBJ2-4. TRBV21-1 is a pseudogene. The CDR3 sequence is 17 residues long. The DNA of the CDR3 is TGTGCCAGCAGCAAAGATTGTGGGGGTGTAGCCAAAAACATTCAGTACTTC. Residues: CASSKDCGGVAKNIQYF.

This rearrangement joins TRBV29-1 to TRBJ2-7; perhaps D is TRBD1 or TRBD2 (7 bases each). There are 12 residues in the CDR3. CDR1 and CDR2 from the germline V gene are SQVTM and ANQGSEA. Trimming left V 6 bases short and J 5 bases short, with 14 bases between. CDR3 sequence: CSVWGGGDEQYF. The CDR3 DNA is TGCAGCGTGTGGGGAGGGGGCGACGAGCAGTACTTC.

The sample holds a few counts of this clone. This CDR3 is also generated by other DNA sequences in the sample. The gene calls are TRBV19 and TRBJ1-2; D is possibly TRBD1 (5 bases). From germline, CDR1 is LNHDA and CDR2 SQIVND (reference sequence). Trimming pared 3 bases from V and 5 bases from J, leaving 13 bases between. The CDR3 extends over 14 amino acids. The CDR3 region is CASSMSWGWYGYTF. Here the CDR3 DNA reads TGTGCCAGTAGTATGTCCTGGGGCTGGTATGGCTACACCTTC. Full variable domain (outside the CDR3, taken from reference TRBV19 and TRBJ1-2): DGGITQSPKYLFRKEGQNVTLSCEQNLNHDAMYWYRQDPGQGLRLIYYSQIVNDFQKGDIAEGYSVSREKKESFPLTVTSAQKNPTAFYLCASSMSWGWYGYTFGSGTRLTVV.

The V gene is TRBV10-1, the J gene TRBJ2-2; TRBD2 might be the D (5 bases). The CDR3 contains 13 residues. Germline CDR1 and CDR2: WNHNN and SYGVQD (reference sequence). V was shortened by 6 bases and J by 1 base, with 6 bases between the two germline ends. The CDR3 reads CASRGGNTGELFF. For the CDR3, the DNA is TGCGCCAGCAGAGGAGGGAACACCGGGGAGCTGTTTTTT.

J is TRBJ2-3 and V is TRBV4-3; 11 bases are shared with TRBD2. CDR3 length: 19 residues. V gave up 4 bases and J gave up 0 bases; unmatched junction bases: 12. Per germline, CDR1 LGHNA and CDR2 YSLEER. In DNA form, the CDR3 reads TGCGCCAGCAGCCCCTCCCCGACTAGCGGGACTATTAGCACAGATACGCAGTATTTT. This codes for CASSPSPTSGTISTDTQYF.

This chain links TRBV4-3 with TRBJ2-2; 10 nucleotides align to TRBD2. Germline V gene sequence: CDR1 LGHNA, CDR2 YSLEER. The J segment lost 5 bases and the V segment lost 0 bases, leaving 3 bases of the junction unmatched. This CDR3 spans 16 amino acids. Here the CDR3 reads CASSQDLAGETGELFF. In DNA, the CDR3 is TGCGCCAGCAGCCAAGATCTAGCGGGAGAGACCGGGGAGCTGTTTTTT.

This rearrangement joins TRBV10-3 to TRBJ1-3; 7 bases are a match to TRBD1. Germline V CDR1 and CDR2: ENHRY, SYGVKD. V lost 9 bases and J lost 4; bases outside the gene matches: 3. CDR3 length: 12 residues. CDR3: CAIPGQGNTIYF. The CDR3 nucleotides read TGTGCCATACCGGGACAGGGAAACACCATATATTTT.

V usage is TRBV4-3 and J usage is TRBJ1-5, with a possible D match to TRBD1 (5 bases). Trimming pared 0 bases from V and 6 bases from J, leaving 15 bases between. The germline CDR1 and CDR2 sequences are LGHNA and YSLEER. The CDR3 runs 16 residues. The CDR3 sequence: CASSQDFGTRGQPQHF. CDR3 DNA sequence: TGCGCCAGCAGCCAAGATTTCGGGACTAGGGGTCAGCCCCAGCATTTT.

The V and J genes are TRBV9 and TRBJ1-5; D is uncertain. Trimming took off 0 bases at V and 4 bases at J, with 5 bases between the two ends. This CDR3 contains 13 residues. From germline, CDR1 is SGDLS and CDR2 YYNGEE. CDR3 nucleotides: TGTGCCAGCAGCGTAGGATCAAATCAGCCCCAGCATTTT. Protein sequence: CASSVGSNQPQHF. Based on the CDR3 plus reference TRBV9 and TRBJ1-5, the full variable domain is DSGVTQTPKHLITATGQRVTLRCSPRSGDLSVYWYQQSLDQGLQFLIQYYNGEERAKGNILERFSAQQFPDLHSELNLSSLELGDSALYFCASSVGSNQPQHFGDGTRLSIL.

The V and J genes are TRBV28 and TRBJ2-5; maybe TRBD1 (7 bases). The V end was cut by 6 bases, the J end by 4 bases, with 12 bases between. The CDR3 sequence is 13 residues long. The germline V gene has CDR1 MDHEN and CDR2 SYDVKM. CDR3 sequence (DNA): TGTGCCAGCAGATACAGGGGAGGAGAGACCCAGTACTTC. It codes for CASRYRGGETQYF.